The clone carrying this TCR beta chain has a single count. What it binds is unknown. This sample is part of a study of T cell repertoires in cytomegalovirus infection. On the study more broadly: It can be stated that public TCR beta signatures indicated CMV infection as well as a matching HLA type.

Overall study findings and caveats: HLA-C-restricted CMV clonotypes gave the most frequent clonotype in two of eight donors. Pooled public TCR beta family frequency picked out CMV carriers with the relevant HLA.

V trimming: 6 bases; J trimming: 1 base; junction bases outside the gene matches: 2. CDR1 and CDR2 (germline): SNHLY, FYNNEI. CDR3 length equals 14 residues. TCRdb re-called the reads through MiXCR, storing one row per CDR3 protein. The sample consists of some 700,000 distinct CDR3 sequences, 35% to 45% of them appearing once. The TCR sequence derives from a human donor in good health (CMV status not recorded). Some clones in this sample may be carry-over from other donors' samples. Material for sequencing was PBMCs. The V gene is TRBV2, the J gene TRBJ1-5; 8 nucleotides match TRBD1. The CDR3 DNA is TGTGCCAGCAGGCAGGGGGCGAGCAATCAGCCCCAGCATTTT. Its protein product is CASRQGASNQPQHF.